This T cell receptor (beta chain) was recorded in a study of T cells in women clearing cervical HPV infection. Across the whole study: Case blood drawn at lesion detection; control blood after infection cleared.

Worth noting for this clone: The read ends 3 residues before the CDR3 terminus; that terminus is restored from the germline J gene. This sample includes further DNA sequences coding for the same CDR3.

There are 10 residues in the CDR3. Per the germline V gene, CDR1 is GTSNPN and CDR2 is SVGIG (reference sequence). The assay was immunoSEQ multiplex PCR, and TCRdb's table has in-frame clones only and misses some. The sample spans over 30,000 clones; the ten largest clones claim 6.8%. Sequencing used blood buffy coat. The V gene is TRBV30, the J gene TRBJ1-3, with D unclear. This receptor was taken from a woman aged 18 to 75 with a cervical HPV16 infection that either progressed to CIN3+ or cleared (not recorded which). CDR3 sequence: CAWKGVAIYF. CDR3 DNA (partial): TGTGCCTGGAAGGGCGTCGCT. The entire variable domain, with the rest obtained from reference TRBV30 and TRBJ1-3, is as follows: SQTIHQWPATLVQPVGSPLSLECTVEGTSNPNLYWYRQAAGRGLQLLFYSVGIGQISSEVPQNLSASRPQDRQFILSSKKLLLSDSGFYLCAWKGVAIYFGEGSWLTVV.